Listed below are T cell receptor beta chains from one sample, sequenced in a study of blood T cell repertoires in COVID-19. TCRdb's table, derived via immunoSEQ multiplex PCR, lists solely in-frame clones and lacks some. The data contain 200,000 to 250,000 clones, 70% to 85% of them singletons. Sequencing input: peripheral blood. The origin of the receptors is a man aged 50 to 60 with active or convalescent COVID-19. The CDR3 runs from the conserved cysteine through the conserved F or W. Fields, in order: D gene, clone size, V gene, J gene, CDR3 DNA, CDR3 protein. D genes are given only for firm matches. Some rows mark clone size as missing; the rest say once, few, many or name a class of expanded clone.

d_call: -; clone_size: -; v_call: TRBV6-5; j_call: TRBJ1-2; cdr3_nt: TGTGCCAGCAGTAGCCCTGGGCTGGGGGCCTATGGCTACACCTTC; cdr3_aa: CASSSPGLGAYGYTF
d_call: -; clone_size: few; v_call: TRBV5-4; j_call: TRBJ1-2; cdr3_nt: TGTGCCAGCAGCTTGGACAGGGAATTCTATGGCTACACCTTC; cdr3_aa: CASSLDREFYGYTF
d_call: -; clone_size: once; v_call: TRBV25-1; j_call: TRBJ1-1; cdr3_nt: TGTGCCTCGCCAGGGTTGAACACTGAAGCTTTCTTT; cdr3_aa: CASPGLNTEAFF
d_call: TRBD2; clone_size: -; v_call: TRBV2; j_call: TRBJ2-1; cdr3_nt: TGTGCCAGCAGGGAAGGACTAGCAAGCTCCTACAATGAGCAGTTCTTC; cdr3_aa: CASREGLASSYNEQFF
d_call: TRBD1; clone_size: -; v_call: TRBV7-9; j_call: TRBJ2-2; cdr3_nt: TGTGCCAGCAGCTACCGGGACAGGGAAACCGGGGAGCTGTTTTTT; cdr3_aa: CASSYRDRETGELFF
d_call: -; clone_size: -; v_call: TRBV7-9; j_call: TRBJ2-1; cdr3_nt: TGTGCCAGCAGCTCACTGAGGGAGCAAAACAATGAGCAGTTCTTC; cdr3_aa: CASSSLREQNNEQFF
d_call: TRBD1; clone_size: once; v_call: TRBV5-1; j_call: TRBJ2-7; cdr3_nt: TGCGCCAGCAGCTTGGGGGACAGGGCCCGTAGCTACGAGCAGTACTTC; cdr3_aa: CASSLGDRARSYEQYF
d_call: -; clone_size: -; v_call: TRBV7-2; j_call: TRBJ1-2; cdr3_nt: TGTGCCAGCAGCCCCGGGGGGGAGGGAGTCGTGGGCTACACCTTC; cdr3_aa: CASSPGGEGVVGYTF
d_call: -; clone_size: -; v_call: TRBV5-8; j_call: TRBJ2-4; cdr3_nt: TGTGCCAGCAGCTTGGCTGGCATAGTGGGGCGGCACTTC; cdr3_aa: CASSLAGIVGRHF
d_call: -; clone_size: -; v_call: TRBV5-1; j_call: TRBJ1-1; cdr3_nt: TGCGCCAGCAGCTTACAGGGCCGGAACACTGAAGCTTTCTTT; cdr3_aa: CASSLQGRNTEAFF